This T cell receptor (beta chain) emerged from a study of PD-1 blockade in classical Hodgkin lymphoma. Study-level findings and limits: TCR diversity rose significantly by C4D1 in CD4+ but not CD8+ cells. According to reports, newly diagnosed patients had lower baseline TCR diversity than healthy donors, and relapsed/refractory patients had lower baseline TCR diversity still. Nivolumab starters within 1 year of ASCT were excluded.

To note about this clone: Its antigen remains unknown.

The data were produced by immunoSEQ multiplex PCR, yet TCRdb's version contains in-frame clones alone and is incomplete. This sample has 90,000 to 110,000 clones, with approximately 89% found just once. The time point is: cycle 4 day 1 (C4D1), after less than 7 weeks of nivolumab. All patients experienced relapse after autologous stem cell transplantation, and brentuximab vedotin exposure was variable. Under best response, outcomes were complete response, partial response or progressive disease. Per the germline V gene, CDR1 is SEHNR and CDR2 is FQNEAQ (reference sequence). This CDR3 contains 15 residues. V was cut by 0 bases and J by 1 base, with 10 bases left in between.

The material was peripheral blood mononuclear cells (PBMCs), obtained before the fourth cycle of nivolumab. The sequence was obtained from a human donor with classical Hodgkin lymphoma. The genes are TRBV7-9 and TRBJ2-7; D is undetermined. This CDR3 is CASSLAGRGSYEQYF. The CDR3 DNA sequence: TGTGCCAGCAGCTTAGCCGGGCGTGGGTCCTACGAGCAGTACTTC.